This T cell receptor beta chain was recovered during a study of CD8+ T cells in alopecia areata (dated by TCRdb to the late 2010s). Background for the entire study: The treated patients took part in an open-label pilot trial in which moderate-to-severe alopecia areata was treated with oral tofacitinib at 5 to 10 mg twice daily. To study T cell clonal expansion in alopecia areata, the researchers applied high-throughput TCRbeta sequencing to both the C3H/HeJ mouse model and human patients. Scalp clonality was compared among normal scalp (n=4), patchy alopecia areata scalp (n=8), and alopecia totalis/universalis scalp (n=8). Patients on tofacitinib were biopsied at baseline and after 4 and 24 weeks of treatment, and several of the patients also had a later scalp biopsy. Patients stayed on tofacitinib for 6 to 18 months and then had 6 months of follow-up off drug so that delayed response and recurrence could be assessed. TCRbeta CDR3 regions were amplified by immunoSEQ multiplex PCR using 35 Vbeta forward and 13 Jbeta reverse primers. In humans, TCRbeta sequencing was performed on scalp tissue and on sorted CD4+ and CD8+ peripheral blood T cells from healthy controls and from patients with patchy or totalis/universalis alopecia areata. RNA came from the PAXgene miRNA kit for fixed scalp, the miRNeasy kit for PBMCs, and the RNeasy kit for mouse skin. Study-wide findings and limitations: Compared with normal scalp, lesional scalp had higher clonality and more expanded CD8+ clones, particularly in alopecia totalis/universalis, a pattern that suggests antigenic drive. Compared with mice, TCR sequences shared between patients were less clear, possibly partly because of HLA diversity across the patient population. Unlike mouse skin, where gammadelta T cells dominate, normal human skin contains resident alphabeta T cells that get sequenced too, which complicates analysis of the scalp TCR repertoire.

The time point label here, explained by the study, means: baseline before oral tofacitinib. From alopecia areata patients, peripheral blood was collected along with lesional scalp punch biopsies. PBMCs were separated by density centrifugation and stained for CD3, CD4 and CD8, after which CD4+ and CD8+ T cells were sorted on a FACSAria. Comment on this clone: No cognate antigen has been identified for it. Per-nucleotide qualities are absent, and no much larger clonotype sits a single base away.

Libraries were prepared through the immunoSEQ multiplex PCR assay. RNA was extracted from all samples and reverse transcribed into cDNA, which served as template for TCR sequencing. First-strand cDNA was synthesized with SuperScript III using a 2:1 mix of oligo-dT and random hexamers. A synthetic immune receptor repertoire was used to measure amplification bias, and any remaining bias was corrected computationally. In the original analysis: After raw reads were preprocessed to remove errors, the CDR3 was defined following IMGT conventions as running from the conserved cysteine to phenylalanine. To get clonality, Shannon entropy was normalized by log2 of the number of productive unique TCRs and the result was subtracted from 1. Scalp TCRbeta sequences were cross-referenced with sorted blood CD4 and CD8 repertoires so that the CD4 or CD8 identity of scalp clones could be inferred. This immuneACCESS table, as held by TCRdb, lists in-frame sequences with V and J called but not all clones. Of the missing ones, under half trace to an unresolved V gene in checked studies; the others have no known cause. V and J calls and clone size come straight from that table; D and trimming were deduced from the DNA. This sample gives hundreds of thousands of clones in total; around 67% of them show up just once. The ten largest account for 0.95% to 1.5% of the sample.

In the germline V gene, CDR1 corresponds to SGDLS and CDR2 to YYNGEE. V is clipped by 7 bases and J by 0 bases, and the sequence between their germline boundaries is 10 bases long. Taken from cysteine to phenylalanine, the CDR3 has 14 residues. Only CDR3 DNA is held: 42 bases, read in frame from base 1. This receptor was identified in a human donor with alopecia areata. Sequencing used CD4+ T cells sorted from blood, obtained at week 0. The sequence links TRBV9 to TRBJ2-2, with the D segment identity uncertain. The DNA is TGTGCCAGCGGAAGTATCACGAACACCGGGGAGCTGTTTTTT. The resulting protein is CASGSITNTGELFF.